This T cell receptor beta chain was sequenced in a study of cytomegalovirus exposure and HLA in healthy donors. Across the study: A prior analysis found 90 million to 120 million unique TCR beta sequences from around 200 million T cells. Study observations and caveats: Trimming of TCR beta V- and J-genes showed a link, identified in a later analysis, to a missense DCLRE1C variant. It was 164 TCR beta chains that were listed as cytomegalovirus-associated.

Trimming pared 1 base from V and 1 base from J, leaving 11 bases between. The CDR3 spans 15 residues. Germline CDR1 is SGDLS and CDR2 is YYNGEE. A remark on this clone: Antigen: not known.

The PCR used 60 Vbeta and 13 Jbeta primers. The protocol was immunoSEQ multiplex PCR, while the TCRdb copy is restricted to in-frame clones and leaves out a portion. This sample has under 200,000 clones; 60% to 80% occur once, and the top ten carry about 2.6%. The origin of this receptor is a middle-aged woman in good health and CMV-seropositive. The rearrangement joins TRBV9 to TRBJ1-1; D is ambiguous. The sample consisted of PBMCs. The CDR3 reads CASSVTGMENTEAFF. CDR3 in DNA: TGTGCCAGCAGCGTAACGGGGATGGAGAACACTGAAGCTTTCTTT.